The present TCR beta chain was sequenced within a study of control samples from healthy donors and cancer patients. Using immunoSEQ multiplex PCR, the repertoire was profiled, and TCRdb retains in-frame clones only, with some absent. The sample lists 130,000 or so clones; about 94% were seen once. This TCR was sampled from a man in his 60s with colorectal cancer. The sequenced material came from PBMCs.

The CDR3 loop is CASSQDRAGSYNEQFF. The CDR3 region has the DNA TGTGCCAGCAGCCAAGATAGAGCAGGGTCCTACAATGAGCAGTTCTTC. This chain joins TRBV4-2 and TRBJ2-1; tentatively, D is TRBD1 (5 bases). Germline V CDR1 and CDR2: LGHNA, YNFKEQ. Trimming took off 0 bases at V and 1 base at J, with 10 bases between the two ends. The CDR3 totals 16 residues.